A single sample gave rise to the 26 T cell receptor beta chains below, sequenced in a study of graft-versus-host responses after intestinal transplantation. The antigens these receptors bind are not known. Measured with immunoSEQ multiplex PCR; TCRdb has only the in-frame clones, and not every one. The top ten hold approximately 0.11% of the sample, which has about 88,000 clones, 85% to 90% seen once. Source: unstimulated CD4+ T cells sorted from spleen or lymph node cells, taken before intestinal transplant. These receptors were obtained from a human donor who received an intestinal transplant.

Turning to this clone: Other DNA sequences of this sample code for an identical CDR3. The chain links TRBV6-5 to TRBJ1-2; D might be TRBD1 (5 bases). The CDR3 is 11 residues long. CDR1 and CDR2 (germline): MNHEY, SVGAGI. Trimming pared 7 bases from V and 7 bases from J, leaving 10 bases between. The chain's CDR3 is CASTRGGGYTF. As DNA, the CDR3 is TGTGCCAGCACTCGGGGGGGTGGCTACACCTTC.

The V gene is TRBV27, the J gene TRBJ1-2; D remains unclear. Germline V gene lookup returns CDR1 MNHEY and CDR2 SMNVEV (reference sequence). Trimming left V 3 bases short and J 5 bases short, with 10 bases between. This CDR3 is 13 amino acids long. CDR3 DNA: TGTGCCAGCAGTTTTCTAGGAGCTTATGGCTACACCTTC. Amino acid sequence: CASSFLGAYGYTF.

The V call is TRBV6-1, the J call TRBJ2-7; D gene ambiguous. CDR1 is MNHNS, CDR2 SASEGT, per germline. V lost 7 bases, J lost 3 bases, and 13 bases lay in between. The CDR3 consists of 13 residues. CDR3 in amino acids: CASTLGTVYEQYF. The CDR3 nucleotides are TGTGCCAGCACCCTGGGCACAGTCTACGAGCAGTACTTC.

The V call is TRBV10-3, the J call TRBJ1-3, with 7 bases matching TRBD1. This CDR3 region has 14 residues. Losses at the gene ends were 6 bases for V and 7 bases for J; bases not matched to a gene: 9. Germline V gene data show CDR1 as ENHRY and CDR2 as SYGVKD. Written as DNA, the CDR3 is TGTGCCATCAGAGACAGGGAGGTTCTTAACACCATATATTTT. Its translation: CAIRDREVLNTIYF.

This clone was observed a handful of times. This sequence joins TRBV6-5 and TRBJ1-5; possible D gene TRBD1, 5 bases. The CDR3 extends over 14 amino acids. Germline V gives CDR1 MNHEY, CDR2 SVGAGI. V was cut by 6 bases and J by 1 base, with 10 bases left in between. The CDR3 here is CASRSYRSNQPQHF. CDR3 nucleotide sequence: TGTGCCAGCAGGAGCTACAGGAGCAATCAGCCCCAGCATTTT.

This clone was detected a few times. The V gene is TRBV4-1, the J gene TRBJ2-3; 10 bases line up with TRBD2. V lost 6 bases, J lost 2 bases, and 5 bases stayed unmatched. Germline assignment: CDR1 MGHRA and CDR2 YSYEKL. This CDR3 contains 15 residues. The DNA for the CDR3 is TGCGCCAGCAGGCCCGGACTAGCGGACACAGATACGCAGTATTTT. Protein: CASRPGLADTDTQYF.

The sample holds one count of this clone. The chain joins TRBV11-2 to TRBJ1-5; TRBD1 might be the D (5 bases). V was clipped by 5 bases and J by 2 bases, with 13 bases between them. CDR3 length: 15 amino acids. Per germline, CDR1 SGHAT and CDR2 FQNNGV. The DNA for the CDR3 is TGTGCCAGCAGCGGTACAGGCTTGGGCAATCAGCCCCAGCATTTT. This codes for CASSGTGLGNQPQHF.

CDR3 nucleotide sequence: TGTGCCAGCAGCGTATCACAGGGGCGGAACACTGAAGCTTTCTTT. The encoded protein is CASSVSQGRNTEAFF. This rearrangement joins TRBV9 to TRBJ1-1; 7 bases are shared with TRBD1. The CDR3 runs to 15 residues. The ends lost 1 base at V and 1 base at J; junction bases unmatched: 4. Per germline, CDR1 SGDLS and CDR2 YYNGEE.

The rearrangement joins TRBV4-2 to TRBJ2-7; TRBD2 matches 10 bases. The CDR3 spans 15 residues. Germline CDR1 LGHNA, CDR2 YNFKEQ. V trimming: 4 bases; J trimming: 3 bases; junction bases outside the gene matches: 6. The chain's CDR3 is CASSPTLAGVYEQYF. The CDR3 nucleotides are TGTGCCAGCAGCCCGACCCTAGCGGGGGTCTACGAGCAGTACTTC.

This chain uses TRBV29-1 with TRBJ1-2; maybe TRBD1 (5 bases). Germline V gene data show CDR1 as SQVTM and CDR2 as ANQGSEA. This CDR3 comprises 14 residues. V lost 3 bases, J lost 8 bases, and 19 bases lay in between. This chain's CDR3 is CSVDVAGPILGYTF. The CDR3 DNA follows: TGCAGCGTTGATGTTGCAGGGCCGATCTTAGGCTACACCTTC. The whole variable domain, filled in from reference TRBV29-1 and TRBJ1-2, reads SAVISQKPSRDICQRGTSLTIQCQVDSQVTMMFWYRQQPGQSLTLIATANQGSEATYESGFVIDKFPISRPNLTFSTLTVSNMSPEDSSIYLCSVDVAGPILGYTFGSGTRLTVV.

The CDR3 coding sequence is TGTGCCAGCAGCCCCCGTGGGAGCTCCTACGAGCAGTACTTC. This sequence encodes CASSPRGSSYEQYF. The J gene is TRBJ2-7, the V gene TRBV7-9; the D gene is possibly TRBD2 (5 bases). V lost 5 bases and J lost 0, with 11 bases in between. CDR1 and CDR2 (germline): SEHNR, FQNEAQ (reference sequence). The CDR3 is 14 residues long.

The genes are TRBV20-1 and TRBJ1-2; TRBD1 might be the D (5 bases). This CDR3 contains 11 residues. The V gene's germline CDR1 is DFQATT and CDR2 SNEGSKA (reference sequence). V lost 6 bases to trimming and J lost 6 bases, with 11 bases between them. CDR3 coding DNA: TGCAGTGCGGGGCGGCCCAATGGCTACACCTTC. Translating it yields CSAGRPNGYTF.

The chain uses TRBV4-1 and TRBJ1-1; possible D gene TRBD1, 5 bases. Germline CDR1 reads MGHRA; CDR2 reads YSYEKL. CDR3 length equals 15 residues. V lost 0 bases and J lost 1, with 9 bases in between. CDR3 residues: CASSQDWGGNTEAFF. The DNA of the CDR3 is TGCGCCAGCAGCCAAGATTGGGGGGGGAACACTGAAGCTTTCTTT.

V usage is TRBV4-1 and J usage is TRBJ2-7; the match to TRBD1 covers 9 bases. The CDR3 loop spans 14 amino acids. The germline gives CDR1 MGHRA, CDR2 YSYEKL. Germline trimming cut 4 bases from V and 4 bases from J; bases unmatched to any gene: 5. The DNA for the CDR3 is TGCGCCAGCAGCCTGGGACAGGGAGGGTACGAGCAGTACTTC. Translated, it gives CASSLGQGGYEQYF.

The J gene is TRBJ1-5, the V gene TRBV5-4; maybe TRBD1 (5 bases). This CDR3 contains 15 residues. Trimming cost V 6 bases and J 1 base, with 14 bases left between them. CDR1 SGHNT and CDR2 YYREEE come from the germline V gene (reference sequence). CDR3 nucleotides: TGTGCCAGCACCCAGTGGGGGGACAGCAATCAGCCCCAGCATTTT. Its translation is CASTQWGDSNQPQHF. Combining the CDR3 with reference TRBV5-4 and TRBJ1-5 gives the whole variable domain ETGVTQSPTHLIKTRGQQVTLRCSSQSGHNTVSWYQQALGQGPQFIFQYYREEENGRGNFPPRFSGLQFPNYSSELNVNALELDDSALYLCASTQWGDSNQPQHFGDGTRLSIL.

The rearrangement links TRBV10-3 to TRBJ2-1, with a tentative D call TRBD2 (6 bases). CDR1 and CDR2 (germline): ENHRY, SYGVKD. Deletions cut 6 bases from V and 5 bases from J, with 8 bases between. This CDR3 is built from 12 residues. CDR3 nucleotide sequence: TGTGCCATCAGGGACTATGACAATGAGCAGTTCTTC. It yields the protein CAIRDYDNEQFF.

The CDR3 loop is CASSLGGGNTIYF. The CDR3 nucleotides are TGTGCCAGCAGCCTCGGAGGCGGTAACACCATATATTTT. This chain joins TRBV11-2 and TRBJ1-3; D uncertain. Deletions cut 5 bases from V and 7 bases from J, with 12 bases between. The germline V gene encodes CDR1 SGHAT and CDR2 FQNNGV. The CDR3 has 13 residues. Full variable domain (missing parts from reference TRBV11-2 and TRBJ1-3): EAGVAQSPRYKIIEKRQSVAFWCNPISGHATLYWYQQILGQGPKLLIQFQNNGVVDDSQLPKDRFSAERLKGVDSTLKIQPAKLEDSAVYLCASSLGGGNTIYFGEGSWLTVV.

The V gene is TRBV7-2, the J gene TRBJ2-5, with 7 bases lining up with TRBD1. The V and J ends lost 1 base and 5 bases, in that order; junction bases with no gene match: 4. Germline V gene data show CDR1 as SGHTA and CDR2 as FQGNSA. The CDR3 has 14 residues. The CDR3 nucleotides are TGTGCCAGCAGCTTAGGGTCCAGGGGGGAGACCCAGTACTTC. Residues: CASSLGSRGETQYF.

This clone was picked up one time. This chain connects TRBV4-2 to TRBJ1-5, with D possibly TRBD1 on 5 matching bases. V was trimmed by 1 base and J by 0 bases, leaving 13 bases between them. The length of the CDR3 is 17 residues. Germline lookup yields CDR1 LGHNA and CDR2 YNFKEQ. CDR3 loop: CASSQGVGGTSNQPQHF. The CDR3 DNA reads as TGTGCCAGCAGCCAAGGGGTGGGGGGAACTAGCAATCAGCCCCAGCATTTT.

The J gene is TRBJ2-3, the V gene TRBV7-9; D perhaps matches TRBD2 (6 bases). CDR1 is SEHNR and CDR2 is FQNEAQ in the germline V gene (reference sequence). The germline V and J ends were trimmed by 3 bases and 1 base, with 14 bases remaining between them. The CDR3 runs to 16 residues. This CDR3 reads CASSLGDWSGTDTQYF. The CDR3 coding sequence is TGTGCCAGCAGCTTGGGGGACTGGTCTGGCACAGATACGCAGTATTTT.

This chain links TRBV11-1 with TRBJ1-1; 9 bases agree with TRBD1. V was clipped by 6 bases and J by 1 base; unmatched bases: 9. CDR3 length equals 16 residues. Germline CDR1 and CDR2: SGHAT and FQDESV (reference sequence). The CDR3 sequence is CASRLHRGLGNTEAFF. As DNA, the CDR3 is TGTGCCAGCAGACTGCACAGGGGGCTGGGGAACACTGAAGCTTTCTTT.

The chain's CDR3 is CSVATETQYF. The CDR3 DNA is TGCAGCGTTGCTACCGAGACCCAGTACTTC. The V and J genes are TRBV29-1 and TRBJ2-5; D is ambiguous. Trimming took off 4 bases at V and 5 bases at J, with 5 bases between the two ends. CDR1 and CDR2 from the germline V gene are SQVTM and ANQGSEA. The CDR3 has 10 residues. The full variable domain, with the rest looked up from reference TRBV29-1 and TRBJ2-5, is SAVISQKPSRDICQRGTSLTIQCQVDSQVTMMFWYRQQPGQSLTLIATANQGSEATYESGFVIDKFPISRPNLTFSTLTVSNMSPEDSSIYLCSVATETQYFGPGTRLLVL.

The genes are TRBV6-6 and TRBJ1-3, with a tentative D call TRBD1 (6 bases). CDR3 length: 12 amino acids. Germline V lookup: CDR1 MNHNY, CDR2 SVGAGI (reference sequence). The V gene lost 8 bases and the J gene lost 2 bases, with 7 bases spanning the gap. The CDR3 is CASWTAGNTIYF. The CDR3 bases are TGTGCCAGCTGGACAGCTGGAAACACCATATATTTT.

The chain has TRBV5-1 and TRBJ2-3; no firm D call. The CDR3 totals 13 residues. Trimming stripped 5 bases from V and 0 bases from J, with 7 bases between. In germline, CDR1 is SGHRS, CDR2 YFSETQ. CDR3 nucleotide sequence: TGCGCCAGCAGGCAGGATAGCACAGATACGCAGTATTTT. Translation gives CASRQDSTDTQYF.

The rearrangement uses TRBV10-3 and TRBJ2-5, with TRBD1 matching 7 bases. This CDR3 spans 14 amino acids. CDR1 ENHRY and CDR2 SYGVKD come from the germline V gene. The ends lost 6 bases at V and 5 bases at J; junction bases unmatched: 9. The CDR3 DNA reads TGTGCCATCAGGGGAACGACAGGGCCCGAGACCCAGTACTTC. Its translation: CAIRGTTGPETQYF.

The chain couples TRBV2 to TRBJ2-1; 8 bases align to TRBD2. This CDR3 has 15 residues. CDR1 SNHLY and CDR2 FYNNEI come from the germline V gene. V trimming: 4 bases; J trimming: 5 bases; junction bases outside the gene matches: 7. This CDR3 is CASSGAGLANNEQFF. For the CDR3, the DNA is TGTGCCAGCAGTGGGGCCGGACTAGCCAACAATGAGCAGTTCTTC. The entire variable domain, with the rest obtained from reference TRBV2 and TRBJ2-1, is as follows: EPEVTQTPSHQVTQMGQEVILRCVPISNHLYFYWYRQILGQKVEFLVSFYNNEISEKSEIFDDQFSVERPDGSNFTLKIRSTKLEDSAMYFCASSGAGLANNEQFFGPGTRLTVL.